This T cell receptor (beta chain) was captured in a study of CD8 T cells in Susac syndrome. Regarding the study as a whole: Acknowledgment was made by the study that its TCR sequencing and HLA analysis involved a relatively small number of individuals.

After extraction with the RNeasy kit, roughly 0.5 to 1 ug of the RNA was reverse transcribed using random hexamers. Amplification of TCR beta CDR3 by immunoSEQ multiplex PCR spanned 54 Vbeta and 13 Jbeta. MiXCR, run by TCRdb on the immunoSEQ multiplex PCR reads, gives a single entry per CDR3 protein. Among hundreds of thousands of distinct CDR3 sequences listed, 80% to 90% were seen once. On this clonotype itself: Antigen unknown.

TCR beta sequencing covered blood CD8+ and CD4+ T cells. This CDR3 region has 15 residues. Material: CD8+ T cells from PBMCs. The chain combines TRBV21-1 with TRBJ2-7; the table's D call TRBD1 went unverified against the DNA. TRBV21-1 is recorded as a pseudogene. The origin of this receptor is a human donor with multiple sclerosis. The CDR3, as DNA: TGTGCCAGCAGCAGGCCGGGTAGAGTCGGTTACGAGCAGTACTTC. Its translation: CASSRPGRVGYEQYF.